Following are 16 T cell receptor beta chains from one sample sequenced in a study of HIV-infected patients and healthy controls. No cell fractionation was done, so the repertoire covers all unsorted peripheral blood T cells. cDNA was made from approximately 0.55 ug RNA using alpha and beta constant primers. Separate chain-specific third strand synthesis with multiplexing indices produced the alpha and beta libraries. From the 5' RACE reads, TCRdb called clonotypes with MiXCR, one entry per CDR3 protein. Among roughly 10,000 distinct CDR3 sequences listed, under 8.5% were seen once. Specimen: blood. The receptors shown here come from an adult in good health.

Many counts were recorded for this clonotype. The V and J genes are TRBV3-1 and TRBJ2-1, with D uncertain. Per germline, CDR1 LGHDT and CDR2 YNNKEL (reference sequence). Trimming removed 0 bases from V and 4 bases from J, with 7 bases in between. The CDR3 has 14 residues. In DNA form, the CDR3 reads TGTGCCAGCAGCCAAGATCCGGGTTACAATGAGCAGTTCTTC. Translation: CASSQDPGYNEQFF.

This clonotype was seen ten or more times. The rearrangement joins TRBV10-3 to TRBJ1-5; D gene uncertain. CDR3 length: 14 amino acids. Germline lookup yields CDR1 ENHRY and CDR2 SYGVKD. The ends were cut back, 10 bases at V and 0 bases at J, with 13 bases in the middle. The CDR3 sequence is CATTREYSNQPQHF. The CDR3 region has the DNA TGTGCCACCACTCGAGAATATAGCAATCAGCCCCAGCATTTT.

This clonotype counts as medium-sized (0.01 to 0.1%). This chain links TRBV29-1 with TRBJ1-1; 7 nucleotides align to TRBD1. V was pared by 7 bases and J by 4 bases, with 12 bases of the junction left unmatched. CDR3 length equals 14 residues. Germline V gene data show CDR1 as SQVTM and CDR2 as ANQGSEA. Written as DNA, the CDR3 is TGCAGCGGCTATGACAGGGTATCAGGCACTGAAGCTTTCTTT. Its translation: CSGYDRVSGTEAFF.

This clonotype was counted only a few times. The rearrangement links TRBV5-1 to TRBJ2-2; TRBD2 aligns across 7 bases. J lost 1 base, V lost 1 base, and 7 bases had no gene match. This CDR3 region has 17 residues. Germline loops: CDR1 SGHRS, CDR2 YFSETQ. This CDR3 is CASSLSGTNLNTGELFF. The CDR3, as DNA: TGCGCCAGCAGCTTGTCCGGGACTAACTTGAACACCGGGGAGCTGTTTTTT.

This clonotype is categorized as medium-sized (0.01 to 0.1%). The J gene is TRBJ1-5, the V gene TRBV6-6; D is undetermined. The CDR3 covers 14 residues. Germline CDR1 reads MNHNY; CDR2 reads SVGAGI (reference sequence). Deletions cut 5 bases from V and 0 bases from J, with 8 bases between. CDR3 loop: CASSGSSSNQPQHF. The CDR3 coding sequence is TGTGCCAGCAGTGGGAGTTCTAGCAATCAGCCCCAGCATTTT.

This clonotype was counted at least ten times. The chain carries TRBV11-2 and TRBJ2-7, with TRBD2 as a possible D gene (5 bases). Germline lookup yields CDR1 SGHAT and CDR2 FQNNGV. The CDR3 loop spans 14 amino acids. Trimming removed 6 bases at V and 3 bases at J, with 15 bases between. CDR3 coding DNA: TGTGCCAGCAGAAAACCGGGGTCCCACTACGAGCAGTACTTC. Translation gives CASRKPGSHYEQYF.

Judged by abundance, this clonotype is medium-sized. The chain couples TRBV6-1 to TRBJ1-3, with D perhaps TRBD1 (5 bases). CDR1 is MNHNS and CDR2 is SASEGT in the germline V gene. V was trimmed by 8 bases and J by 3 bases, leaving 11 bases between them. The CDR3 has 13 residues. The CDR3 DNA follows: TGTGCCAGCGTTCGAGGGGATGGAAACACCATATATTTT. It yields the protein CASVRGDGNTIYF.

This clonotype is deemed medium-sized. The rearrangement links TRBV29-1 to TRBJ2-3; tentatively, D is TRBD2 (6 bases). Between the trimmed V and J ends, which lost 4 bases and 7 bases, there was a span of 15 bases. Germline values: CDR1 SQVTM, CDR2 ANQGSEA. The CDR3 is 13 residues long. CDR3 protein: CSVALLAVNTQYF. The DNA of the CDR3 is TGCAGCGTTGCTTTACTAGCTGTAAATACGCAGTATTTT.

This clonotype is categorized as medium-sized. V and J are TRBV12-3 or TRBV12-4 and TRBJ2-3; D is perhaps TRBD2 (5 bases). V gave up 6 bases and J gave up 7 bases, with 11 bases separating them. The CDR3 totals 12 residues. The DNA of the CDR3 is TGTGCCAGCAGCCAGAGGGTGAATACGCAGTATTTT. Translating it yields CASSQRVNTQYF.

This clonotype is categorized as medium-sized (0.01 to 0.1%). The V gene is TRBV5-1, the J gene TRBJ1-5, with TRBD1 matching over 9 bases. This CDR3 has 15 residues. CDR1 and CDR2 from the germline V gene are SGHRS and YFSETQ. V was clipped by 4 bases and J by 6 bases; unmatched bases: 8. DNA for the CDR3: TGCGCCAGCAGCGAACAGGGGGCGCGAGGTCAGCCCCAGCATTTT. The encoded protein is CASSEQGARGQPQHF.

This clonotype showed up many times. The CDR3 spells CASSSGQGVYNEQFF. Here the CDR3 DNA reads TGTGCCAGCAGCTCGGGACAGGGGGTTTACAATGAGCAGTTCTTC. The chain employs TRBV7-9 and TRBJ2-1; 11 bases line up with TRBD1. CDR1 is SEHNR and CDR2 is FQNEAQ in the germline V gene (reference sequence). Trimming took 4 bases from V and 4 from J; bases not matched to a gene: 3. The CDR3 has 15 amino acids.

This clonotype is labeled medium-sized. CDR3 in amino acids: CSIGQGMNTEAFF. The CDR3 nucleotides read TGCAGCATAGGACAGGGGATGAACACTGAAGCTTTCTTT. The chain couples TRBV29-1 to TRBJ1-1; 9 nucleotides align to TRBD1. CDR1 SQVTM and CDR2 ANQGSEA come from the germline V gene. The CDR3 contains 13 residues. Unmatched junction bases numbered 4, after V lost 8 bases and J lost 0 bases.

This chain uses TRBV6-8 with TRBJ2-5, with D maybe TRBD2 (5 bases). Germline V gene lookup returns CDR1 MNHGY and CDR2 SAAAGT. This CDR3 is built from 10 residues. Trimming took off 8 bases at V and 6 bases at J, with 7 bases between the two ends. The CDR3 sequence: CASAGKTQYF. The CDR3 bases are TGTGCCAGCGCCGGGAAGACCCAGTACTTC.

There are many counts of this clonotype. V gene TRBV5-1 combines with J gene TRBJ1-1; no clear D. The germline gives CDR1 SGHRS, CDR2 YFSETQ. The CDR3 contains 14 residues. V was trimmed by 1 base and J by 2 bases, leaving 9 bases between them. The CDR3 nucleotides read TGCGCCAGCAGCTTGATTGGCCCTAACACTGAAGCTTTCTTT. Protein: CASSLIGPNTEAFF.

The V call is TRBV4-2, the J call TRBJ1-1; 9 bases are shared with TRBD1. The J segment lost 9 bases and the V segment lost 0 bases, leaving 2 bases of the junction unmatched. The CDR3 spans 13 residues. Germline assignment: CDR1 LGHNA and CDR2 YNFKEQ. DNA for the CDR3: TGTGCCAGCAGCCAAGAGGACAGGGGCAAAGCTTTCTTT. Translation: CASSQEDRGKAFF.

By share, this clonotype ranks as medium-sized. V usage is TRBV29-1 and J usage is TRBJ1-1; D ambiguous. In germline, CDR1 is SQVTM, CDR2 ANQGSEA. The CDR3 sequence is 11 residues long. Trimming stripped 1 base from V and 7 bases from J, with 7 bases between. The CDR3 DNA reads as TGCAGCGTTGAAGGCGGTCTTGAAGCTTTCTTT. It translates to CSVEGGLEAFF.